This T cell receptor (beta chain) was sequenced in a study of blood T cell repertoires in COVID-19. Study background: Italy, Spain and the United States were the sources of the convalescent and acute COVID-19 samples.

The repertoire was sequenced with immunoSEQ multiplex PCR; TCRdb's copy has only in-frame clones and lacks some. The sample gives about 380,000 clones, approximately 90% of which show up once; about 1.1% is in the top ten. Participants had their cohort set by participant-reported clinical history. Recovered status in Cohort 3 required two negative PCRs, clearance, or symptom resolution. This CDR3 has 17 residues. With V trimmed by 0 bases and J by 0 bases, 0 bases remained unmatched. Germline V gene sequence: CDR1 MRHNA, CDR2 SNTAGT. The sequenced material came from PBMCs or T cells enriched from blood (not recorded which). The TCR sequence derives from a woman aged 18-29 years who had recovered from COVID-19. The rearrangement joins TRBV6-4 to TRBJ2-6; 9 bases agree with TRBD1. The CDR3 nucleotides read TGTGCCAGCAGTGACTCGACAGGGGGCTCTGGGGCCAACGTCCTGACTTTC. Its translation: CASSDSTGGSGANVLTF.